The entry below describes one T cell receptor (beta chain). Its antigen is undetermined. The data originate from a study of human T cells and chemical hapten exposure. The overall study: Minor pooled library volume differences mainly drove per-sample TCR yield variation. Study results and limitations: Expanded TCRs were compared with controls, and the expanded TCRs formed significantly more large CDR3 similarity clusters.

Regarding time point: patch test 2, 6 weeks after DPC sensitization. The treatment: therapeutic diphenylcyclopropenone sensitization with weekly scalp DPC. Total RNA came from unfractionated whole blood. TCRdb reprocessed the RACE reads via MiXCR and lists one record per CDR3 protein. The sample includes 140,000 or so distinct CDR3 sequences, 12% of them seen just once. The V and J ends lost 3 bases and 6 bases respectively, with 15 bases between them. The CDR3 totals 14 residues. CDR1 is KGHSH and CDR2 is LQKENI in the germline V gene. This sequence was found in a woman aged 50 to 60 with alopecia areata. Some clones in this sample may be carry-over from other donors' samples. The source material was whole blood, sampled in connection with sensitization to the hapten diphenylcyclopropenone (DPC). The chain has TRBV18 and TRBJ2-7, with D tentatively TRBD1 (5 bases). CDR3 sequence: CASSPGPLGTEQYF. DNA for the CDR3: TGTGCCAGCTCACCGGGGCCCTTGGGTACCGAGCAGTACTTC.